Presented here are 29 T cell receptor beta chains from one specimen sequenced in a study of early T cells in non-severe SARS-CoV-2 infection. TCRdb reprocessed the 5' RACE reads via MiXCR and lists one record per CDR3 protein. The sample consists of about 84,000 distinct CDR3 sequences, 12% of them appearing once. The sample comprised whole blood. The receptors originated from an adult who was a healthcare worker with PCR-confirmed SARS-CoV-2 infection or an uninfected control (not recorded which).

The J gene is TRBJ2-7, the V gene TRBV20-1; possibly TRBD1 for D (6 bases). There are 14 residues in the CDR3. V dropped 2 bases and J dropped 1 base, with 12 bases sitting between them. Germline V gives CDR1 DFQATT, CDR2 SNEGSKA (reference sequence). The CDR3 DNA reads TGCAGTGCTAGAAGGGGGACCAATTCCTACGAGCAGTACTTC. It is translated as CSARRGTNSYEQYF.

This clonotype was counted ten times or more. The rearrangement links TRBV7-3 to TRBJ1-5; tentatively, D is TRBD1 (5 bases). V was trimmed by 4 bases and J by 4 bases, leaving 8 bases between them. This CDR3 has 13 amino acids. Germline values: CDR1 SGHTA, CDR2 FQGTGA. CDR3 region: CASSWGINQPQHF. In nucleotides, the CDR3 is TGTGCCAGCAGCTGGGGGATAAATCAGCCCCAGCATTTT.

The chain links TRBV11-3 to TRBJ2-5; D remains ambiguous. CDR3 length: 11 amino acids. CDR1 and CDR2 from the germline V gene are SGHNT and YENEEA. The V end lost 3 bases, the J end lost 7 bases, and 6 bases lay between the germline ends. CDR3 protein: CASSFSVTQYF. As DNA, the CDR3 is TGTGCCAGCAGCTTTTCGGTGACCCAGTACTTC.

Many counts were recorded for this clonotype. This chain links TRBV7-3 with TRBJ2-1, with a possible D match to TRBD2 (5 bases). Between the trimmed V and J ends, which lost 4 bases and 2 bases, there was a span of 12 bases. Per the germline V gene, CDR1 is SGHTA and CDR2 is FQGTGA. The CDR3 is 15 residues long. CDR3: CASSSGGSAYNEQFF. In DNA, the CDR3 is TGTGCCAGCAGCTCAGGTGGGAGTGCCTACAATGAGCAGTTCTTC.

For the CDR3, the DNA is TGTGCCAGTAGTGCCCTTGGGGGACTAGCGGGACAAGAGACCCAGTACTTC. It translates to CASSALGGLAGQETQYF. The chain recombines TRBV19 with TRBJ2-5, with TRBD2 matching over 13 bases. J was trimmed by 2 bases and V by 5 bases; bases with no gene match: 8. CDR1 is LNHDA and CDR2 is SQIVND in the germline V gene (reference sequence). This CDR3 spans 17 amino acids.

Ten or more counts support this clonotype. The CDR3, as DNA: TGTGCCAGCAGCTACGCGGAGGGACCAGCCCAAGAGACCCAGTACTTC. Protein product: CASSYAEGPAQETQYF. The chain links TRBV11-2 to TRBJ2-5; maybe TRBD2 (6 bases). This CDR3 region has 16 residues. Germline V CDR1 and CDR2: SGHAT, FQNNGV. Trimming removed 4 bases at V and 1 base at J, with 16 bases between.

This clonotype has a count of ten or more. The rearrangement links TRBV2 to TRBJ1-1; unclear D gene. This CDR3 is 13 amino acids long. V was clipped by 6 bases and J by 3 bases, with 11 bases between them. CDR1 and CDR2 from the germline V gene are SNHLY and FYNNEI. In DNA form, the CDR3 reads TGTGCCAGCAGGTCTCAAGCTCACACTGAAGCTTTCTTT. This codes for CASRSQAHTEAFF.

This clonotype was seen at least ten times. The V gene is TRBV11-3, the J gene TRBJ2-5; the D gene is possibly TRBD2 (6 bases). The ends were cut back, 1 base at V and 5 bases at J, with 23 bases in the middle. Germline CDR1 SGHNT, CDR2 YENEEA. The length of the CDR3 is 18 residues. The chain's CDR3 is CASSLGLRRTTVWETQYF. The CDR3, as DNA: TGTGCCAGCAGCTTAGGACTAAGACGGACTACCGTGTGGGAGACCCAGTACTTC.

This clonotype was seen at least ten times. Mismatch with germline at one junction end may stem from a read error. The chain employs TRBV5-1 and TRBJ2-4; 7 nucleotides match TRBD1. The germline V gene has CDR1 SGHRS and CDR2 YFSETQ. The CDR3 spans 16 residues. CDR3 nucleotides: TGTGCCAGCAGCTTGGGGGACAGCCTAGCCAAAAACATTCAGTACTTC. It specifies CASSLGDSLAKNIQYF.

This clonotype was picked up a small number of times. CDR3 DNA: TGTGCCAGCAGTTTCCAGGAATACGAGCAGTACTTC. It yields the protein CASSFQEYEQYF. The chain links TRBV12-3 or TRBV12-4 to TRBJ2-7; the D is unclear. The CDR3 is made up of 12 amino acids. Trimming removed 3 bases from V and 4 bases from J, with 7 bases in between.

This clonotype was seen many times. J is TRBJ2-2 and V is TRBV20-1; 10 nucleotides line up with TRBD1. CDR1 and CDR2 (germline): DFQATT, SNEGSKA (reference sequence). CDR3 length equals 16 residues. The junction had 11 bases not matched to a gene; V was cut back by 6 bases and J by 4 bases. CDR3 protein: CSAIGGQGRITGELFF. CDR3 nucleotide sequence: TGCAGTGCCATCGGGGGACAGGGGAGGATCACCGGGGAGCTGTTTTTT.

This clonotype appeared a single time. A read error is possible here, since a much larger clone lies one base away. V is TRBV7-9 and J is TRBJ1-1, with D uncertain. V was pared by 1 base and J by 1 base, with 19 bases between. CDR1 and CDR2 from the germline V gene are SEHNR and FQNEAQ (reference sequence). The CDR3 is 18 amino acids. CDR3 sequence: CASSLEKVALRANTEAFF. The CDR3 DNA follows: TGTGCCAGCAGCTTAGAAAAGGTTGCACTTCGGGCGAACACTGAAGCTTTCTTT.

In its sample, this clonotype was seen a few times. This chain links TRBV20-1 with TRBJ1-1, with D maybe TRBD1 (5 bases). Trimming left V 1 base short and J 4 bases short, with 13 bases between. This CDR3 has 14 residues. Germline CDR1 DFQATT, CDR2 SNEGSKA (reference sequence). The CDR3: CSARGAEGFTEAFF. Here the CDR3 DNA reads TGCAGTGCTAGAGGGGCAGAGGGGTTCACTGAAGCTTTCTTT.

CDR3 loop: CASSQPTTGRDEQFF. CDR3 bases: TGTGCCAGCAGCCAGCCGACAACAGGGCGCGATGAGCAGTTCTTC. The chain couples TRBV12-3 or TRBV12-4 to TRBJ2-1; possible D gene TRBD1, 6 bases. This CDR3 is 15 amino acids long. Trimming cost V 6 bases and J 8 bases, with 20 bases left between them.

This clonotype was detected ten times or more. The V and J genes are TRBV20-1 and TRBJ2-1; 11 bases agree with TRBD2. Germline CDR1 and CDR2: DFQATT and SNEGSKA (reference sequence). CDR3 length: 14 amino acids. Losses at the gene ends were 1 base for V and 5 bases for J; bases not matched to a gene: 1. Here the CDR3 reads CSARGLAGNNEQFF. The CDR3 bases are TGCAGTGCTAGAGGACTAGCGGGAAACAATGAGCAGTTCTTC.

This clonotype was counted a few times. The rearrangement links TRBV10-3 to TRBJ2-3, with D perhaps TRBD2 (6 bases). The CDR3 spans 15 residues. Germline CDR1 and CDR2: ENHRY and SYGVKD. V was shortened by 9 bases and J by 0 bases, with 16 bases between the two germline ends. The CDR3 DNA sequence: TGTGCCATTCAACGTGAGGGGACTAGCACAGATACGCAGTATTTT. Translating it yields CAIQREGTSTDTQYF.

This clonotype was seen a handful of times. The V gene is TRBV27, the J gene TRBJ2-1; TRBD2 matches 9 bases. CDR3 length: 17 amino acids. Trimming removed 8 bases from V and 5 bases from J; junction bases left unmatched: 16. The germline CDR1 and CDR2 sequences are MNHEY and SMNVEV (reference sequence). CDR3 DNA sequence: TGTGCCAGCCGCTCAGAAGGTAGCGGGGGCGCCAACAATGAGCAGTTCTTC. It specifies CASRSEGSGGANNEQFF.

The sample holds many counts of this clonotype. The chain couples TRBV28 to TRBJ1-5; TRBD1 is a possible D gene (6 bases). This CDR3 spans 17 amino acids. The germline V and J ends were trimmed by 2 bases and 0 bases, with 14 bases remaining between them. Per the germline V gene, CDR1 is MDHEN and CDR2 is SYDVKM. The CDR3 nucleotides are TGTGCCAGCAGTTTACCCGCCCAGGGGTTTAGCAATCAGCCCCAGCATTTT. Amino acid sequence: CASSLPAQGFSNQPQHF.

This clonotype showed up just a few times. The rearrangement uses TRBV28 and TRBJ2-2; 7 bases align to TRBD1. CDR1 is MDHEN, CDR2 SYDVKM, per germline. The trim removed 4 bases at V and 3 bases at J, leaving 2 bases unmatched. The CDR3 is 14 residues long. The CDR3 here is CASSSGQDTGELFF. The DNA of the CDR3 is TGTGCCAGCAGTTCCGGACAGGACACCGGGGAGCTGTTTTTT.

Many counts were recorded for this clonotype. The chain's CDR3 is CSAGDNNYGYTF. For the CDR3, the DNA is TGCAGCGCCGGGGACAATAACTATGGCTACACCTTC. This chain connects TRBV29-1 to TRBJ1-2; perhaps TRBD1 as D (6 bases). Germline V gene lookup returns CDR1 SQVTM and CDR2 ANQGSEA. The V end lost 7 bases, the J end lost 1 base, and 10 bases lay between the germline ends. The CDR3 runs to 12 residues.

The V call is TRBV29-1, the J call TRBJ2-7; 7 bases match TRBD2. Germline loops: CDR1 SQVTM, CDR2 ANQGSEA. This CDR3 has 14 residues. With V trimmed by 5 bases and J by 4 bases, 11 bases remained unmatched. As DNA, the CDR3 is TGCAGCGTTCTCTCCGGGGGGAGTTCGTACGAGCAGTACTTC. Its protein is CSVLSGGSSYEQYF.

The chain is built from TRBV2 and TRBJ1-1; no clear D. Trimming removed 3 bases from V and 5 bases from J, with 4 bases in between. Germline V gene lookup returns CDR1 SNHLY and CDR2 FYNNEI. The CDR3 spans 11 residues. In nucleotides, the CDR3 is TGTGCCAGCAGTGACTATACTGAAGCTTTCTTT. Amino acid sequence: CASSDYTEAFF.

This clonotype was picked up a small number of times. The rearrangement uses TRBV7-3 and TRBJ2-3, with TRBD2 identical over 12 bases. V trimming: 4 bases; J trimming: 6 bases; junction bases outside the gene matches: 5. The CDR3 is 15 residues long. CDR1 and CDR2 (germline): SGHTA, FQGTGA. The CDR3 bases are TGTGCCAGCAGCTGGACTAGCGGGGCCCCGGATACGCAGTATTTT. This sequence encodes CASSWTSGAPDTQYF.

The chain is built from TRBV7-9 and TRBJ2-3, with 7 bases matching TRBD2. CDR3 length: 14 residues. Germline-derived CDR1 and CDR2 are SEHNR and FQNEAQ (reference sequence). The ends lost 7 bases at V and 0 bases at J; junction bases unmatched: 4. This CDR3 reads CASIPGGSTDTQYF. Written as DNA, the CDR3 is TGTGCCAGCATCCCGGGGGGAAGCACAGATACGCAGTATTTT.

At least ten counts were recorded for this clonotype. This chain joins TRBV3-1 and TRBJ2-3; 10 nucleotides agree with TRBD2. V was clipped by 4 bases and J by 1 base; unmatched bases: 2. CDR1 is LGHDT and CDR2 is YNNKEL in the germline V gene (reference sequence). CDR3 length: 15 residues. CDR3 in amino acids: CASSLGTSGTDTQYF. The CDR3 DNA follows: TGTGCCAGCAGCCTCGGGACTAGCGGCACAGATACGCAGTATTTT.

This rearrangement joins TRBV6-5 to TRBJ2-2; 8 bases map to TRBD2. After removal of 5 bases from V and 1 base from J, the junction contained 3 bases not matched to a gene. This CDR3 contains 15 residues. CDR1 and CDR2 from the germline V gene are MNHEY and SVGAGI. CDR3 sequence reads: CASSPSGLNTGELFF. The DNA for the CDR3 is TGTGCCAGCAGTCCTAGCGGGCTGAACACCGGGGAGCTGTTTTTT.

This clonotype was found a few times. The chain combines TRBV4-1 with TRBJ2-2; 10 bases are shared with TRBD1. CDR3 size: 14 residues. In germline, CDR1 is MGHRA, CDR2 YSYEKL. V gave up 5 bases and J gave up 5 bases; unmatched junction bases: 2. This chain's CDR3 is CASSWGQGTGELFF. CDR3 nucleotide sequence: TGCGCCAGCAGCTGGGGACAGGGGACCGGGGAGCTGTTTTTT.

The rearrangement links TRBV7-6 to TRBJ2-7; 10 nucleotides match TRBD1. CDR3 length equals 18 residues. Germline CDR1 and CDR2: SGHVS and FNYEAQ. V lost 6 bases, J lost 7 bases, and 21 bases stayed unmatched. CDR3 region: CASSLLGGQGTSQGEQYF. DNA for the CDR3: TGTGCCAGCAGTCTACTTGGGGGACAGGGGACTTCCCAAGGAGAGCAGTACTTC.

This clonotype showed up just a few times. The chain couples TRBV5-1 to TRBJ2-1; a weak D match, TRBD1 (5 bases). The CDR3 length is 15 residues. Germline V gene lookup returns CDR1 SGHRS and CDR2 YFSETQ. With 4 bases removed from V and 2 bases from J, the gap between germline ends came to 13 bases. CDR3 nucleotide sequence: TGCGCCAGCAGCCGGCAGGGTGTCGCCTACAATGAGCAGTTCTTC. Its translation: CASSRQGVAYNEQFF.